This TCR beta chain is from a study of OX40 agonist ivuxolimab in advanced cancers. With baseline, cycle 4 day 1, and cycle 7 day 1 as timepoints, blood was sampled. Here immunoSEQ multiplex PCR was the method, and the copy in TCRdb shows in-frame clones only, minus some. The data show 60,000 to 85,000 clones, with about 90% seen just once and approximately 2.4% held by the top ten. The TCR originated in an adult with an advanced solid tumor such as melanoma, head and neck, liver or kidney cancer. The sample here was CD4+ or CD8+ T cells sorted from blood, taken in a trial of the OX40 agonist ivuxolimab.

The DNA of the CDR3 is TGTGCCAGCTCCCTCCCCCGGGACGTTTCGCTCAATGAGCAGTTCTTC. Residues: CASSLPRDVSLNEQFF. This chain uses TRBV27 with TRBJ2-1; D tentatively reads TRBD1 or TRBD2 (5 bases each). The germline CDR1 and CDR2 sequences are MNHEY and SMNVEV (reference sequence). The germline V and J ends were trimmed by 8 bases and 6 bases, with 23 bases remaining between them. CDR3 length: 16 residues.